One and the same sample provided the 24 T cell receptor beta chains below, sequenced in a study of shared clonotypes between healthy human individuals. TCRdb's copy holds only in-frame clones and misses some; the assay was immunoSEQ multiplex PCR. The sample contains millions of clones, about 95% of which appear only once. Positive CCR7 selection of CD45RO-negative cells yielded the naive CD8 cells, and terminally differentiated effector memory CD45RA+ cells were excluded. Sequencing was carried out using naive CD8+ T cells sorted from blood. The origin of the receptors is a man aged 18 to 29 in good health.

The chain has TRBV6-5 and TRBJ1-6, with unresolved D. This CDR3 region has 14 residues. CDR1 and CDR2 from the germline V gene are MNHEY and SVGAGI. V was shortened by 5 bases and J by 9 bases, with 14 bases between the two germline ends. The CDR3 nucleotides read TGTGCCAGCAGTCCGTCGCGTGACGGTTCACCCCTCCACTTT. It codes for CASSPSRDGSPLHF.

The V gene is TRBV7-9, the J gene TRBJ1-6; no definite D call. Trimming left V 6 bases short and J 8 bases short, with 17 bases between. There are 15 residues in the CDR3. Germline assignment: CDR1 SEHNR and CDR2 FQNEAQ (reference sequence). The CDR3 DNA follows: TGTGCCAGCAGTGGGGAGGTGGGATACTATTCACCCCTCCACTTT. Translation: CASSGEVGYYSPLHF.

The rearrangement joins TRBV5-8 to TRBJ2-5; D gene ambiguous. V was trimmed by 3 bases and J by 1 base, leaving 4 bases between them. This CDR3 comprises 12 residues. The germline CDR1 and CDR2 sequences are SGHTS and YDEGEE. The CDR3 sequence is CASSSIQETQYF. DNA of the CDR3: TGTGCCAGCAGCTCGATCCAAGAGACCCAGTACTTC.

The chain recombines TRBV29-1 with TRBJ1-2, with 8 positions matching TRBD1. The ends lost 7 bases at V and 4 bases at J; junction bases unmatched: 11. The germline V gene encodes CDR1 SQVTM and CDR2 ANQGSEA. CDR3 length: 14 amino acids. The CDR3 DNA sequence: TGCAGCGCATTGACAGGGGCCTATTCCTATGGCTACACCTTC. Residues: CSALTGAYSYGYTF. The full variable domain, with the rest looked up from reference TRBV29-1 and TRBJ1-2, is SAVISQKPSRDICQRGTSLTIQCQVDSQVTMMFWYRQQPGQSLTLIATANQGSEATYESGFVIDKFPISRPNLTFSTLTVSNMSPEDSSIYLCSALTGAYSYGYTFGSGTRLTVV.

Details on this clone: The same CDR3 can be traced to other DNA sequences in this sample. The J gene is TRBJ2-7, the V gene TRBV7-6, with D perhaps being TRBD1 or TRBD2 (6 bases each). This CDR3 is 14 amino acids long. Germline-derived CDR1 and CDR2 are SGHVS and FNYEAQ. Trimming shortened V by 1 base and J by 3 bases, and 10 bases separated the two germline ends. The CDR3 bases are TGTGCCAGCAGCTTAGAGGGGGGCGACTACGAGCAGTACTTC. Its translation: CASSLEGGDYEQYF. Full variable domain (outside the CDR3, taken from reference TRBV7-6 and TRBJ2-7): GAGVSQSPRYKVTKRGQDVALRCDPISGHVSLYWYRQALGQGPEFLTYFNYEAQQDKSGLPNDRFSAERPEGSISTLTIQRTEQRDSAMYRCASSLEGGDYEQYFGPGTRLTVT.

This clone has only one observation. The chain links TRBV6-6 to TRBJ1-6, with D uncertain. The CDR3 covers 16 residues. With 4 bases removed from V and 0 bases from J, the gap between germline ends came to 10 bases. CDR1 MNHNY and CDR2 SVGAGI come from the germline V gene (reference sequence). The CDR3 here is CASSSDSSSYNSPLHF. As DNA, the CDR3 is TGTGCCAGCAGTTCCGATTCGAGCTCCTATAATTCACCCCTCCACTTT.

Points on this clone: Other DNA sequences within the sample encode an identical CDR3. The rearrangement links TRBV2 to TRBJ2-7, with 9 bases matching TRBD2. The CDR3 extends over 14 amino acids. Germline CDR1 and CDR2: SNHLY and FYNNEI. Losses at the gene ends were 1 base for V and 3 bases for J; bases not matched to a gene: 1. The CDR3 here is CASSEGLADYEQYF. The DNA for the CDR3 is TGTGCCAGCAGTGAAGGACTAGCGGACTACGAGCAGTACTTC.

Here the CDR3 DNA reads TGCGCCAGCAGCCAAGATCTAGGGCCCTATGGCTACACCTTC. Residues: CASSQDLGPYGYTF. The chain has TRBV4-1 and TRBJ1-2; D is ambiguous. Trimming took off 0 bases at V and 4 bases at J, with 9 bases between the two ends. Germline V gene lookup returns CDR1 MGHRA and CDR2 YSYEKL. The CDR3 spans 14 residues.

The gene calls are TRBV29-1 and TRBJ2-1; D may be TRBD2 (5 bases). This CDR3 has 13 residues. Between the trimmed V and J ends, which lost 5 bases and 6 bases, there was a span of 14 bases. Germline assignment: CDR1 SQVTM and CDR2 ANQGSEA. The CDR3: CSVLSSPGNEQFF. CDR3 nucleotide sequence: TGCAGCGTTTTGTCTAGCCCGGGCAATGAGCAGTTCTTC.

V usage is TRBV4-3 and J usage is TRBJ2-1; 11 bases align to TRBD2. This CDR3 contains 18 residues. CDR1 and CDR2 (germline): LGHNA, YSLEER. V lost 0 bases and J lost 1; bases outside the gene matches: 5. CDR3 in amino acids: CASSQETSGALSYNEQFF. The CDR3 DNA reads as TGCGCCAGCAGCCAAGAGACTAGCGGGGCTTTATCCTACAATGAGCAGTTCTTC.

Regarding this clone: Other DNA variants within this sample encode the same CDR3. The chain couples TRBV11-2 to TRBJ2-5; 11 bases are a match to TRBD2. From germline, CDR1 is SGHAT and CDR2 FQNNGV. V shed 1 base, J shed 5 bases, and the junction held 0 bases outside the gene matches. This CDR3 is 14 amino acids long. The CDR3 DNA sequence: TGTGCCAGCAGCTTAGTAGCGGGGGGGGAGACCCAGTACTTC. Amino acid sequence: CASSLVAGGETQYF. Combining the CDR3 with reference TRBV11-2 and TRBJ2-5 gives the whole variable domain EAGVAQSPRYKIIEKRQSVAFWCNPISGHATLYWYQQILGQGPKLLIQFQNNGVVDDSQLPKDRFSAERLKGVDSTLKIQPAKLEDSAVYLCASSLVAGGETQYFGPGTRLLVL.

The chain joins TRBV6-1 to TRBJ2-7; 7 bases fit TRBD2. With 10 bases clipped from V and 3 bases from J, the junction kept 12 bases outside the gene matches. The CDR3 sequence is 14 residues long. The germline gives CDR1 MNHNS, CDR2 SASEGT. DNA of the CDR3: TGTGCCACGCGGGGGAGCGGCTTGGACTACGAGCAGTACTTC. Its protein product is CATRGSGLDYEQYF.

The chain is built from TRBV6-6 and TRBJ2-7; possibly TRBD2 for D (8 bases). This CDR3 region has 15 residues. Trimming removed 7 bases at V and 4 bases at J, with 20 bases between. The germline V gene encodes CDR1 MNHNY and CDR2 SVGAGI (reference sequence). CDR3 amino acids: CASTPGLGGGYEQYF. The CDR3 nucleotides are TGTGCCAGCACCCCGGGACTAGGGGGCGGTTACGAGCAGTACTTC.

The chain uses TRBV30 and TRBJ2-5; D gene uncertain. Germline V CDR1 and CDR2: GTSNPN, SVGIG (reference sequence). This CDR3 contains 11 residues. Trimming cost V 3 bases and J 4 bases, with 6 bases left between them. The CDR3 reads CAWREVETQYF. The CDR3 bases are TGTGCCTGGAGAGAAGTAGAGACCCAGTACTTC.

CDR3 residues: CASSIDRDYEQYF. CDR3 coding DNA: TGCGCCAGCAGCATAGACAGGGACTACGAGCAGTACTTC. The chain combines TRBV4-1 with TRBJ2-7, with 7 bases matching TRBD1. This CDR3 region has 13 residues. With 5 bases clipped from V and 3 bases from J, the junction kept 4 bases outside the gene matches. Per the germline V gene, CDR1 is MGHRA and CDR2 is YSYEKL.

The rearrangement joins TRBV28 to TRBJ1-1; D is unclear. The CDR3 is 12 amino acids. CDR1 is MDHEN, CDR2 SYDVKM, per germline. V lost 4 bases and J lost 4, with 7 bases in between. In nucleotides, the CDR3 is TGTGCCAGCAGTTGGGTGGCCACTGAAGCTTTCTTT. Its translation: CASSWVATEAFF.

This clone was seen only once. The CDR3: CASSRTGEGTSEQYF. The DNA of the CDR3 is TGTGCCAGCAGCCGGACAGGGGAAGGAACGTCCGAGCAGTACTTC. V is TRBV5-4 and J is TRBJ2-7, with 9 bases that match TRBD1. This CDR3 region has 15 residues. Trimming took 4 bases from V and 6 from J; bases not matched to a gene: 11. Germline loops: CDR1 SGHNT, CDR2 YYREEE (reference sequence).

In regard to this clone: One end of the junction varies from germline; a read error may be responsible. The chain links TRBV7-7 to TRBJ1-2, with a possible D match to TRBD1 (6 bases). Germline V gene lookup returns CDR1 SSHAT and CDR2 FNYEAQ (reference sequence). The CDR3 contains 13 residues. The CDR3 bases are TGTGCTAGCACCCATGGACAGTCTGAAGGCTACACCTTC. As protein: CASTHGQSEGYTF.

The chain is built from TRBV7-6 and TRBJ1-6; D may be TRBD1 (5 bases). The germline CDR1 and CDR2 sequences are SGHVS and FNYEAQ. The germline V and J ends were trimmed by 3 bases and 4 bases, with 7 bases remaining between them. This CDR3 has 14 residues. CDR3 region: CASSLDIYNSPLHF. CDR3 nucleotides: TGTGCCAGCAGCTTGGACATTTATAATTCACCCCTCCACTTT.

V and J are TRBV5-8 and TRBJ2-2; no reliable D call. Trimming stripped 2 bases from V and 7 bases from J, with 6 bases between. The CDR3 contains 12 residues. The germline V gene has CDR1 SGHTS and CDR2 YDEGEE. The DNA of the CDR3 is TGTGCCAGCAGCTTTTACAACGGGGAGCTGTTTTTT. Protein product: CASSFYNGELFF.

The genes are TRBV2 and TRBJ1-2, with TRBD1 identical over 9 bases. Germline CDR1 is SNHLY and CDR2 is FYNNEI. The CDR3 sequence is 15 residues long. The J segment lost 2 bases and the V segment lost 4 bases, leaving 5 bases of the junction unmatched. CDR3 in DNA: TGTGCCAGCAGTGTATGGGACAGGGAAAACTATGGCTACACCTTC. This gives the protein CASSVWDRENYGYTF.

About this clone itself: The sample has other DNA sequences that encode this CDR3 too. The rearrangement joins TRBV7-9 to TRBJ2-7, with 12 positions matching TRBD2. Germline V CDR1 and CDR2: SEHNR, FQNEAQ (reference sequence). Germline trimming cut 4 bases from V and 3 bases from J; bases unmatched to any gene: 4. The CDR3 sequence is 15 residues long. The DNA for the CDR3 is TGTGCCAGCAGCTCCGGACTAGCGGGAAGCTACGAGCAGTACTTC. This gives the protein CASSSGLAGSYEQYF.

The chain employs TRBV5-4 and TRBJ1-1; no clear D. This CDR3 is 13 amino acids long. Germline values: CDR1 SGHNT, CDR2 YYREEE (reference sequence). Trimming removed 9 bases at V and 4 bases at J, with 16 bases between. The CDR3 coding sequence is TGTGCCACCGGTGACCAGGCTGTCACTGAAGCTTTCTTT. Protein sequence: CATGDQAVTEAFF.

The genes are TRBV9 and TRBJ2-7, with D possibly called TRBD1 or TRBD2 (8 bases each). CDR1 is SGDLS, CDR2 YYNGEE, per germline. This CDR3 has 15 residues. V was shortened by 4 bases and J by 3 bases, with 17 bases between the two germline ends. Here the CDR3 reads CASSTGGLAGYEQYF. DNA of the CDR3: TGTGCCAGCAGCACAGGGGGGCTAGCGGGCTACGAGCAGTACTTC.